The 25 T cell receptor beta chains below come from one sample, sequenced in a study of cytomegalovirus exposure and HLA in healthy donors (dated by TCRdb to 2016 to 2017). Receptors were amplified or captured by the immunoSEQ multiplex PCR assay. TCRdb took this table from immuneACCESS and kept in-frame rearrangements with V and J called. Such tables lack part of the clones; where checked against another copy, unresolved V genes explain under half of the gap, and the rest is unexplained. This sample lists under 150,000 clones; approximately 84% were detected once. Jointly, the top ten make up 1.4% to 1.5% of the sample. The sequencing sample was made of PBMCs. The receptors shown here come from a woman in her 30s in good health and CMV-seronegative.

This chain links TRBV5-1 with TRBJ2-7, with 11 bases identical to TRBD2. CDR1 and CDR2 (germline): SGHRS, YFSETQ. The CDR3 extends over 17 amino acids. The ends lost 0 bases at V and 4 bases at J; junction bases unmatched: 9. CDR3 in DNA: TGCGCCAGCAGCTTGGTTAGCGGGGGGGCAGGTGCGTACGAGCAGTACTTC. Translated, it gives CASSLVSGGAGAYEQYF.

This sequence joins TRBV27 and TRBJ2-3, with a weak D call TRBD2 (5 bases). Looked up from germline, CDR1 is MNHEY and CDR2 is SMNVEV (reference sequence). V was clipped by 3 bases and J by 0 bases, with 13 bases between them. The CDR3 contains 16 residues. CDR3: CASSFSGSRSTDTQYF. The CDR3 region has the DNA TGTGCCAGCAGTTTTTCTGGGAGCAGAAGCACAGATACGCAGTATTTT.

The CDR3, as DNA: TGCGCCAGCAGCCAAGTTGCGGGTTCCTACGAGCAGTACTTC. This translates into CASSQVAGSYEQYF. The rearrangement joins TRBV4-3 to TRBJ2-7; maybe TRBD2 (5 bases). The CDR3 runs 14 residues. V lost 1 base, J lost 1 base, and 8 bases lay in between. Per the germline V gene, CDR1 is LGHNA and CDR2 is YSLEER.

This clone was detected only once. The chain links TRBV5-1 to TRBJ2-5, with a tentative D call TRBD2 (5 bases). The V and J ends lost 1 base and 4 bases respectively, with 14 bases between them. Looked up from germline, CDR1 is SGHRS and CDR2 is YFSETQ. The CDR3 is 15 amino acids. The CDR3 protein is CASSLTHLGGETQYF. The CDR3 DNA follows: TGCGCCAGCAGCTTGACACACCTTGGAGGAGAGACCCAGTACTTC.

This clone appeared once. The chain uses TRBV29-1 and TRBJ2-5; TRBD1 matches 7 bases. In germline, CDR1 is SQVTM, CDR2 ANQGSEA. The CDR3 has 12 residues. V gave up 7 bases and J gave up 5 bases; unmatched junction bases: 7. The CDR3 sequence: CSARRQGETQYF. CDR3 bases: TGCAGCGCCCGCCGACAGGGTGAGACCCAGTACTTC.

This chain uses TRBV19 with TRBJ1-5; 10 bases are shared with TRBD1. CDR3 length equals 16 residues. The germline gives CDR1 LNHDA, CDR2 SQIVND (reference sequence). V shed 4 bases and J 1 base; nucleotides not matched to a gene: 4. DNA for the CDR3: TGTGCCAGTAGTAGCGGACAGGGGGGGAGCAATCAGCCCCAGCATTTT. As protein: CASSSGQGGSNQPQHF.

A few counts support this clone. The rearrangement joins TRBV5-1 to TRBJ1-2, with 8 bases aligning to TRBD1. The V gene end was trimmed by 3 bases and the J gene end by 4 bases; junction bases not matched to a gene: 5. Germline V lookup: CDR1 SGHRS, CDR2 YFSETQ. The CDR3 is made up of 14 amino acids. The CDR3 DNA is TGCGCCAGCAGCTCTGGACAGGGAGGCTATGGCTACACCTTC. As protein: CASSSGQGGYGYTF.

The J gene is TRBJ2-1, the V gene TRBV5-1; D possibly corresponds to TRBD1 (7 bases). The CDR3 loop spans 15 amino acids. V was pared by 5 bases and J by 4 bases, with 16 bases between. Germline-derived CDR1 and CDR2 are SGHRS and YFSETQ. This chain's CDR3 is CASRPRGDSYNEQFF. In nucleotides, the CDR3 is TGCGCCAGCAGACCCAGGGGGGACAGTTACAATGAGCAGTTCTTC.

This clone was seen only a few times. This sequence joins TRBV19 and TRBJ1-5; D may be TRBD1 (5 bases). Germline CDR1 and CDR2: LNHDA and SQIVND (reference sequence). There are 12 residues in the CDR3. Trimming left V 7 bases short and J 10 bases short, with 14 bases between. The CDR3 region is CASTPGGGPQHF. CDR3 nucleotides: TGTGCCAGTACACCCGGCGGGGGACCCCAGCATTTT.

The V and J genes are TRBV4-1 and TRBJ2-1, with 9 bases matching TRBD1. Germline V gene sequence: CDR1 MGHRA, CDR2 YSYEKL. J was trimmed by 4 bases and V by 5 bases; bases with no gene match: 9. The CDR3 contains 16 residues. CDR3 sequence reads: CASSDRTGAIYNEQFF. The CDR3 DNA is TGCGCCAGCAGCGACAGGACAGGGGCGATTTACAATGAGCAGTTCTTC.

The DNA for the CDR3 is TGTGCCAGCAGTTTATCGACAGGGGGCTACACTGAAGCTTTCTTT. Amino acids: CASSLSTGGYTEAFF. This chain connects TRBV27 to TRBJ1-1; the match to TRBD1 covers 10 bases. The J segment lost 3 bases and the V segment lost 0 bases, leaving 1 base of the junction unmatched. The germline CDR1 and CDR2 sequences are MNHEY and SMNVEV (reference sequence). This CDR3 contains 15 residues.

V gene TRBV27 combines with J gene TRBJ1-2; D is undetermined. The germline V gene encodes CDR1 MNHEY and CDR2 SMNVEV (reference sequence). V lost 6 bases and J 6 bases, leaving 14 bases between the germline ends. CDR3 length: 13 residues. The CDR3 bases are TGTGCCAGCAGACCCCTTGTGGCAGATGGCTACACCTTC. Its translation is CASRPLVADGYTF.

This clone was seen a handful of times. V gene TRBV9 combines with J gene TRBJ1-1; a possible D gene is TRBD1 (5 bases). V was trimmed by 4 bases and J by 1 base, leaving 8 bases between them. Germline CDR1 SGDLS, CDR2 YYNGEE. This CDR3 region has 13 residues. The CDR3 here is CASSLGQNTEAFF. The DNA for the CDR3 is TGTGCCAGCAGCCTCGGACAGAACACTGAAGCTTTCTTT.

The rearrangement uses TRBV5-1 and TRBJ2-7, with TRBD1 matching over 10 bases. Germline CDR1 SGHRS, CDR2 YFSETQ. With V trimmed by 3 bases and J by 1 base, 4 bases remained unmatched. The CDR3 is 15 residues long. CDR3 coding DNA: TGCGCCAGCAGCTCCGGACAGGGGGATTCCTACGAGCAGTACTTC. Its translation is CASSSGQGDSYEQYF.

The chain links TRBV7-6 to TRBJ2-5; 9 positions agree with TRBD2. Trimming took 1 base from V and 5 from J; bases not matched to a gene: 14. Germline V gene lookup returns CDR1 SGHVS and CDR2 FNYEAQ. This CDR3 has 18 residues. This CDR3 reads CASSLELALAGGAETQYF. CDR3 bases: TGTGCCAGCAGCTTAGAATTGGCCCTCGCGGGGGGGGCGGAGACCCAGTACTTC. Full variable domain (outside the CDR3, taken from reference TRBV7-6 and TRBJ2-5): GAGVSQSPRYKVTKRGQDVALRCDPISGHVSLYWYRQALGQGPEFLTYFNYEAQQDKSGLPNDRFSAERPEGSISTLTIQRTEQRDSAMYRCASSLELALAGGAETQYFGPGTRLLVL.

The CDR3 coding sequence is TGTGCCAGCAGCCCCACCCGGGACATCTACGAGCAGTACTTC. Protein: CASSPTRDIYEQYF. The chain is built from TRBV7-9 and TRBJ2-7; a weak D match, TRBD1 (6 bases). Between the trimmed V and J ends, which lost 5 bases and 3 bases, there was a span of 14 bases. The CDR3 is 14 amino acids. Germline V CDR1 and CDR2: SEHNR, FQNEAQ (reference sequence).

This sequence joins TRBV6-1 and TRBJ1-3; TRBD1 agrees at 10 bases. Trimming took 6 bases from V and 11 from J; bases not matched to a gene: 4. In germline, CDR1 is MNHNS, CDR2 SASEGT. The CDR3 loop spans 12 amino acids. The CDR3 loop reads CASRTGGDAIYF. The CDR3 DNA reads as TGTGCCAGCAGGACAGGGGGCGACGCCATATATTTT.

The CDR3 loop reads CASSLFREGGYTF. The DNA of the CDR3 is TGCGCCAGCAGCTTGTTCAGGGAGGGAGGCTACACCTTC. This sequence joins TRBV5-1 and TRBJ1-2; TRBD1 is a possible D gene (5 bases). The CDR3 covers 13 residues. CDR1 and CDR2 (germline): SGHRS, YFSETQ. V was trimmed by 1 base and J by 8 bases, leaving 12 bases between them.

This chain links TRBV5-1 with TRBJ2-5; the match to TRBD2 covers 9 bases. This CDR3 region has 16 residues. Germline loops: CDR1 SGHRS, CDR2 YFSETQ. The V gene end was trimmed by 0 bases and the J gene end by 0 bases; junction bases not matched to a gene: 3. CDR3 sequence reads: CASSLGLAGYQETQYF. CDR3 DNA: TGCGCCAGCAGCTTGGGGCTAGCGGGGTACCAAGAGACCCAGTACTTC. Supplemented by reference TRBV5-1 and TRBJ2-5, the full variable domain reads KAGVTQTPRYLIKTRGQQVTLSCSPISGHRSVSWYQQTPGQGLQFLFEYFSETQRNKGNFPGRFSGRQFSNSRSEMNVSTLELGDSALYLCASSLGLAGYQETQYFGPGTRLLVL.

The rearrangement joins TRBV28 to TRBJ1-1, with TRBD1 matching 8 bases. Trimming at V came to 7 bases and at J to 7 bases, leaving 8 bases not matched to a gene. From germline, CDR1 is MDHEN and CDR2 SYDVKM. The CDR3 has 13 amino acids. As DNA, the CDR3 is TGTGCCAGCACCCAGGGGGCTAGGGTTGAAGCTTTCTTT. Translation gives CASTQGARVEAFF.

The chain links TRBV6-6 to TRBJ1-4, with D perhaps TRBD1 (5 bases). The CDR3 runs 16 residues. CDR1 and CDR2 (germline): MNHNY, SVGAGI (reference sequence). Trimming left V 0 bases short and J 1 base short, with 9 bases between. The CDR3 DNA is TGTGCCAGCAGTTACTCGGTCAGGGTAACTAATGAAAAACTGTTTTTT. Translated, it gives CASSYSVRVTNEKLFF.

This rearrangement joins TRBV5-1 to TRBJ2-5, with no clear D. From germline, CDR1 is SGHRS and CDR2 YFSETQ. The CDR3 is 15 amino acids. V dropped 1 base and J dropped 2 bases, with 12 bases sitting between them. The CDR3 coding sequence is TGCGCCAGCAGCTTGCTCTGGTCAGGACAAGAGACCCAGTACTTC. Protein product: CASSLLWSGQETQYF.

The V and J genes are TRBV7-9 and TRBJ1-1; unclear D gene. The V gene lost 2 bases and the J gene lost 5 bases, with 12 bases spanning the gap. In germline, CDR1 is SEHNR, CDR2 FQNEAQ (reference sequence). The CDR3 runs 14 residues. Written as DNA, the CDR3 is TGTGCCAGCAGCTTATACGCCGGAGGAACTGAAGCTTTCTTT. Translation gives CASSLYAGGTEAFF.

The chain links TRBV27 to TRBJ1-1; the D gene is possibly TRBD1 (5 bases). The ends were cut back, 2 bases at V and 7 bases at J, with 17 bases in the middle. CDR1 MNHEY and CDR2 SMNVEV come from the germline V gene (reference sequence). This CDR3 contains 15 residues. CDR3 protein: CASSLGGPGGIEAFF. Written as DNA, the CDR3 is TGTGCCAGCAGTTTAGGTGGGCCCGGGGGGATTGAAGCTTTCTTT.

V is TRBV2 and J is TRBJ2-5, with D possibly matching TRBD1 (5 bases). V was shortened by 4 bases and J by 5 bases, with 14 bases between the two germline ends. The CDR3 runs to 14 residues. The V gene's germline CDR1 is SNHLY and CDR2 FYNNEI. CDR3 coding DNA: TGTGCCAGCAGTGGCATACTCAGGGCGGAGACCCAGTACTTC. Its protein product is CASSGILRAETQYF.